The 20 T cell receptor beta chains below were found in one sample sequenced in a study of CD8+ T cells in alopecia areata. The treatment denotes: oral pan-JAK inhibitor, 5-10 mg twice daily. Reverse transcribed after extraction, RNA yielded cDNA as the sequencing template. Profiled with immunoSEQ multiplex PCR; TCRdb holds only in-frame clones, not every one. In the table there are approximately 150,000 clones, less than 70% of which are singletons. The material sequenced was CD4+ T cells sorted from blood, taken at week 24, from a patient treated with tofacitinib. Every receptor here comes from a human donor with alopecia areata.

The CDR3 sequence: CSVARTGDQPQHF. Written as DNA, the CDR3 is TGCAGCGTCGCACGGACAGGGGATCAGCCCCAGCATTTT. The chain combines TRBV29-1 with TRBJ1-5; 9 bases are shared with TRBD1. Germline V CDR1 and CDR2: SQVTM, ANQGSEA. The CDR3 covers 13 residues. The J segment lost 5 bases and the V segment lost 6 bases, leaving 5 bases of the junction unmatched.

V is TRBV30 and J is TRBJ1-3; D remains ambiguous. The length of the CDR3 is 16 residues. V dropped 2 bases and J dropped 0 bases, with 14 bases sitting between them. The V gene's germline CDR1 is GTSNPN and CDR2 SVGIG (reference sequence). The CDR3 nucleotides are TGTGCCTGGAGTTTCCTCAGCACGAGCTCTGGAAACACCATATATTTT. Translated: CAWSFLSTSSGNTIYF.

V gene TRBV6-1 combines with J gene TRBJ2-7; TRBD2 matches at 8 bases. With V trimmed by 9 bases and J by 1 base, 11 bases remained unmatched. CDR1 and CDR2 from the germline V gene are MNHNS and SASEGT. The CDR3 sequence is 15 residues long. The CDR3 spells CASRVHSGDSYEQYF. CDR3 DNA: TGTGCCAGTAGGGTCCATAGCGGGGATTCCTACGAGCAGTACTTC.

The V call is TRBV30, the J call TRBJ1-2, with D perhaps TRBD1 (5 bases). The CDR3 runs to 14 residues. V was shortened by 4 bases and J by 5 bases, with 17 bases between the two germline ends. Germline lookup yields CDR1 GTSNPN and CDR2 SVGIG (reference sequence). The CDR3 region has the DNA TGTGCCTGGAAGAAAAGTGGGACGGAGTATGGCTACACCTTC. This translates into CAWKKSGTEYGYTF.

The CDR3 sequence is CSGTGATDTQYF. In nucleotides, the CDR3 is TGCAGCGGAACAGGGGCCACAGATACGCAGTATTTT. The chain employs TRBV29-1 and TRBJ2-3; the match to TRBD1 covers 7 bases. CDR1 and CDR2 from the germline V gene are SQVTM and ANQGSEA. Trimming at V came to 7 bases and at J to 2 bases, leaving 3 bases not matched to a gene. The CDR3 consists of 12 residues.

This chain connects TRBV5-1 to TRBJ2-3; 10 bases match TRBD2. Germline CDR1 and CDR2: SGHRS and YFSETQ. V gave up 2 bases and J gave up 0 bases; unmatched junction bases: 9. The CDR3 is made up of 18 amino acids. DNA of the CDR3: TGCGCCAGCAGCTTATCTAGCGGGGGACGAACTAGCACAGATACGCAGTATTTT. Residues: CASSLSSGGRTSTDTQYF.

This clone appeared a few times. The J gene is TRBJ1-4, the V gene TRBV7-8; D unclear. Germline V lookup: CDR1 SGHVS, CDR2 FQNEAQ. The CDR3 is made up of 15 amino acids. V dropped 3 bases and J dropped 5 bases, with 13 bases sitting between them. The CDR3 DNA sequence: TGTGCCAGCAGCTTGATGAGGACGGCGAATGAAAAACTGTTTTTT. Amino acid sequence: CASSLMRTANEKLFF.

The chain carries TRBV29-1 and TRBJ1-1; no clear D. Germline-derived CDR1 and CDR2 are SQVTM and ANQGSEA. Between the trimmed V and J ends, which lost 4 bases and 7 bases, there was a span of 13 bases. The CDR3 consists of 12 residues. The CDR3 DNA sequence: TGCAGCGTTGCCCCTGATGGAAGTGAAGCTTTCTTT. It specifies CSVAPDGSEAFF.

Concerning this clone itself: Other DNA sequences in this sample translate to the same CDR3. The genes are TRBV5-1 and TRBJ1-1; no reliable D call. There are 15 residues in the CDR3. Germline V gene sequence: CDR1 SGHRS, CDR2 YFSETQ. V shed 0 bases and J shed 0 bases, with 9 bases lying between them. The CDR3 loop reads CASSLGTLMNTEAFF. The DNA for the CDR3 is TGCGCCAGCAGCTTGGGGACCCTAATGAACACTGAAGCTTTCTTT.

The rearrangement links TRBV29-1 to TRBJ1-1; the match to TRBD1 covers 7 bases. After removal of 6 bases from V and 0 bases from J, the junction contained 10 bases not matched to a gene. The CDR3 sequence is 15 residues long. Germline V lookup: CDR1 SQVTM, CDR2 ANQGSEA. This CDR3 is CSVRSLTGMNTEAFF. The CDR3 nucleotides are TGCAGCGTCCGGAGTTTGACAGGGATGAACACTGAAGCTTTCTTT.

This clone has a handful of counts. The chain recombines TRBV4-1 with TRBJ2-3, with D unresolved. Trimming took off 0 bases at V and 5 bases at J, with 9 bases between the two ends. The CDR3 consists of 14 residues. CDR1 is MGHRA and CDR2 is YSYEKL in the germline V gene. The CDR3 sequence is CASSQDSTIDTQYF. CDR3 nucleotide sequence: TGCGCCAGCAGCCAAGATTCGACGATAGATACGCAGTATTTT.

The CDR3 here is CASSQDRAVSWAFF. CDR3 bases: TGTGCCAGCAGCCAAGATCGGGCAGTTTCATGGGCTTTCTTT. The V call is TRBV4-2, the J call TRBJ1-1; D unclear. The V end lost 0 bases, the J end lost 11 bases, and 16 bases lay between the germline ends. The CDR3 totals 14 residues. Germline CDR1 and CDR2: LGHNA and YNFKEQ.

The chain is built from TRBV30 and TRBJ1-1, with 7 bases lining up with TRBD1. Germline CDR1 and CDR2: GTSNPN and SVGIG (reference sequence). V lost 4 bases and J lost 4; bases outside the gene matches: 9. This CDR3 comprises 14 residues. CDR3 nucleotide sequence: TGTGCCTGGAATCGACAGGGAGGCGGCACTGAAGCTTTCTTT. Protein: CAWNRQGGGTEAFF.

The V and J genes are TRBV29-1 and TRBJ2-5; 10 nucleotides line up with TRBD1. Looked up from germline, CDR1 is SQVTM and CDR2 is ANQGSEA. The CDR3 totals 15 residues. Trimming removed 7 bases from V and 5 bases from J; junction bases left unmatched: 13. CDR3 nucleotides: TGCAGCGCCCCGGACAGGGGGTTAGTCAGTGAGACCCAGTACTTC. Its translation: CSAPDRGLVSETQYF.

CDR3 sequence (DNA): TGTGCCTGGAGTAATTGGGACACTGAAGCTTTCTTT. Translating gives CAWSNWDTEAFF. This rearrangement joins TRBV30 to TRBJ1-1; D is uncertain. Germline loops: CDR1 GTSNPN, CDR2 SVGIG (reference sequence). The CDR3 runs 12 residues. Trimming left V 2 bases short and J 3 bases short, with 7 bases between.

V usage is TRBV29-1 and J usage is TRBJ2-5, with D uncertain. The CDR3 runs 10 residues. Germline V lookup: CDR1 SQVTM, CDR2 ANQGSEA. The V end was cut by 3 bases, the J end by 4 bases, with 3 bases between. The CDR3 sequence: CSVDGETQYF. In DNA, the CDR3 is TGCAGCGTTGATGGAGAGACCCAGTACTTC.

The rearrangement joins TRBV29-1 to TRBJ2-1; D remains ambiguous. V lost 6 bases, J lost 3 bases, and 21 bases lay in between. This CDR3 comprises 16 residues. CDR1 SQVTM and CDR2 ANQGSEA come from the germline V gene. This CDR3 is CSVGSSGTLFYNEQFF. Written as DNA, the CDR3 is TGCAGCGTCGGAAGCTCCGGCACTCTATTCTACAATGAGCAGTTCTTC.

The gene calls are TRBV29-1 and TRBJ1-1; TRBD1 matches 8 bases. V gave up 7 bases and J gave up 4 bases; unmatched junction bases: 8. There are 13 residues in the CDR3. Germline lookup yields CDR1 SQVTM and CDR2 ANQGSEA. The CDR3 sequence is CSASTGVGTEAFF. The CDR3 coding sequence is TGCAGCGCCTCGACAGGGGTAGGCACTGAAGCTTTCTTT.

The genes are TRBV30 and TRBJ1-2; 7 bases are a match to TRBD1. V lost 4 bases to trimming and J lost 2 bases; unmatched junction nucleotides: 13. This CDR3 comprises 16 residues. Germline V gene sequence: CDR1 GTSNPN, CDR2 SVGIG (reference sequence). The CDR3 reads CAWTNRGQKTNYGYTF. In DNA form, the CDR3 reads TGTGCCTGGACAAACCGGGGACAGAAAACAAACTATGGCTACACCTTC.

The rearrangement uses TRBV4-1 and TRBJ1-6; D gene unclear. Germline assignment: CDR1 MGHRA and CDR2 YSYEKL. Trimming pared 2 bases from V and 0 bases from J, leaving 5 bases between. There are 15 residues in the CDR3. The CDR3 region has the DNA TGCGCCAGCAGCCAATCGGTCTCCTATAATTCACCCCTCCACTTT. Amino acids: CASSQSVSYNSPLHF.